This T cell receptor beta chain is from a study of vaccination effects on CD4 cells after COVID-19. Study as a whole: Vaccine administered to participants consisted of two doses of either BNT162b2 or mRNA-1273. Study results and limitations: Vaccine- and infection-induced clones showed marked clonal contraction late following vaccination.

Within the ViraFEST assay, antigen-specific CD4+ T cells underwent expansion with viral peptide pools prior to sequencing. Following a roughly 11-day culture, CD4+ T cells were purified. Previously uninfected by SARS-CoV-2, the vaccine recipients also showed negative nucleocapsid antibodies. Cultures received IL-2 medium that replaced half the medium on days 3 and 7. On this clone itself: Antigen: not known.

This table comes from immunoSEQ multiplex PCR, and its TCRdb copy is limited to in-frame clones, with some not included. This table holds about 73,000 clones, roughly 74% found once. The V gene's germline CDR1 is SGHTA and CDR2 FQGTGA. V dropped 5 bases and J dropped 7 bases, with 17 bases sitting between them. The CDR3 loop spans 15 amino acids. The chain recombines TRBV7-3 with TRBJ2-2; no clear D. The source was CD4+ T cells from PBMCs cultured with HCoV-NL63 spike peptides, collected before COVID-19 vaccination. This TCR derives from a human donor who received a COVID-19 vaccine. This CDR3 reads CASSPSGGQDGELFF. CDR3 nucleotides: TGTGCCAGCAGCCCCTCGGGTGGGCAGGACGGGGAGCTGTTTTTT. Using reference TRBV7-3 and TRBJ2-2 for the parts outside the CDR3, the full variable domain is GAGVSQTPSNKVTEKGKYVELRCDPISGHTALYWYRQSLGQGPEFLIYFQGTGAADDSGLPNDRFFAVRPEGSVSTLKIQRTERGDSAVYLCASSPSGGQDGELFFGEGSRLTVL.